Listed here are 21 T cell receptor beta chains from one sample, sequenced in a study of T-cell reconstitution after alpha-beta-depleted transplantation in children (dated by TCRdb to about 2016). Library generation was performed with PCR. TCRdb names Illumina HiSeq 2500 as the instrument used. To normalize quantification of the TCRbeta repertoire, the TCR libraries were built with molecular barcoding that relied on unique molecular identifiers. TCRdb itself trimmed the public reads at Q25 with fastp, ran MiXCR and retained productive beta chains. Rows merge per CDR3 protein into single entries with the most common DNA and genes. The sample records fewer than 700,000 distinct CDR3 sequences, approximately 12% of which are singletons. The ten largest clones take up 2.2% of the sample. The sample's treatment or condition label is to be understood as: allogeneic hematopoietic cell transplantation with graft depleted of TCRalphabeta T cells and CD19 B cells.

Here the sequenced sample was PBMCs, mostly from graft donor cells, taken 360 days after TCRalphabeta/CD19-depleted stem cell transplant. Receptor source: a male patient aged 10 to 17 who had a stem cell transplant for acute myeloid leukemia, so the T cells may come from the graft donor.

In its sample, this clonotype was seen once. A much larger clone sits a single nucleotide away, making a read error possible. The V call is TRBV28, the J call TRBJ2-7; 9 bases map to TRBD1. Germline assignment: CDR1 MDHEN and CDR2 SYDVKM. This CDR3 is built from 14 residues. V trimming: 7 bases; J trimming: 3 bases; junction bases outside the gene matches: 7. As DNA, the CDR3 is TGTGCCAGCATCAGCGGGACAGGGCACTACGAGCAGTACTTC. Translating it yields CASISGTGHYEQYF.

This clonotype has a count of ten or more. J is TRBJ2-2 and V is TRBV12-3 or TRBV12-4; D is undetermined. The ends were cut back, 6 bases at V and 3 bases at J, with 8 bases in the middle. The CDR3 covers 13 residues. The CDR3 region is CASSLLDTGELFF. The DNA of the CDR3 is TGTGCCAGCAGCCTTCTTGACACCGGGGAGCTGTTTTTT.

The table lists this clonotype with a few counts. The chain couples TRBV20-1 to TRBJ2-7, with a possible D match to TRBD1 (5 bases). V shed 5 bases and J shed 2 bases, with 16 bases lying between them. The CDR3 has 14 amino acids. CDR1 is DFQATT and CDR2 is SNEGSKA in the germline V gene (reference sequence). Written as DNA, the CDR3 is TGCAGTGCTCTTCGGTCGGCAGGGACCTACGAGCAGTACTTC. Amino acids: CSALRSAGTYEQYF.

This clonotype was detected a few times. CDR3 sequence reads: CASSRGLAGGPKGLETQYF. CDR3 bases: TGTGCCAGCAGCAGGGGACTAGCGGGAGGTCCGAAAGGGTTGGAGACCCAGTACTTC. This chain uses TRBV11-1 with TRBJ2-5; 15 bases map to TRBD2. CDR3 size: 19 residues. Germline V CDR1 and CDR2: SGHAT, FQDESV (reference sequence). V trimming: 5 bases; J trimming: 5 bases; junction bases outside the gene matches: 15.

This clonotype was seen repeatedly, ten times or more. This chain links TRBV27 with TRBJ1-1; D is possibly TRBD1 (5 bases). Germline assignment: CDR1 MNHEY and CDR2 SMNVEV (reference sequence). The CDR3 is 15 residues long. V was clipped by 6 bases and J by 1 base, with 15 bases between them. The CDR3 spells CASSLWSQGNTEAFF. CDR3 coding DNA: TGTGCCAGCAGCCTCTGGAGTCAGGGGAACACTGAAGCTTTCTTT.

This clonotype appeared a few times. The chain recombines TRBV7-9 with TRBJ2-2; 8 bases agree with TRBD2. Germline V gives CDR1 SEHNR, CDR2 FQNEAQ (reference sequence). J was trimmed by 4 bases and V by 2 bases; bases with no gene match: 9. The CDR3 length is 17 residues. DNA for the CDR3: TGTGCCAGCAGCTTAAGTTGGGAGCGGGAGACCACCGGGGAGCTGTTTTTT. Translated, it gives CASSLSWERETTGELFF.

V and J are TRBV12-5 and TRBJ2-2; 12 bases map to TRBD1. This CDR3 contains 17 residues. V shed 4 bases and J 4 bases; nucleotides not matched to a gene: 7. Germline CDR1 and CDR2: LGHNT and FRNRAP. CDR3 nucleotide sequence: TGTGCTAGTGGTTCGGGACAGGGGGCCCTCGGCACCGGGGAGCTGTTTTTT. It translates to CASGSGQGALGTGELFF. Filled out from reference TRBV12-5 and TRBJ2-2, the complete variable domain reads DARVTQTPRHKVTEMGQEVTMRCQPILGHNTVFWYRQTMMQGLELLAYFRNRAPLDDSGMPKDRFSAEMPDATLATLKIQPSEPRDSAVYFCASGSGQGALGTGELFFGEGSRLTVL.

V is TRBV10-3 and J is TRBJ1-2, with TRBD1 matching 7 bases. This CDR3 is built from 17 residues. CDR1 and CDR2 (germline): ENHRY, SYGVKD. After removal of 10 bases from V and 2 bases from J, the junction contained 19 bases not matched to a gene. Written as DNA, the CDR3 is TGTGCCACCGCGATTCCGGGACAGATTTCATTGAACTATGGCTACACCTTC. It is translated as CATAIPGQISLNYGYTF.

In this sample, this clonotype turned up a few times. The chain uses TRBV4-1 and TRBJ2-7; 7 bases agree with TRBD2. Germline loops: CDR1 MGHRA, CDR2 YSYEKL. The CDR3 has 18 amino acids. V gave up 0 bases and J gave up 2 bases; unmatched junction bases: 13. The CDR3 loop is CASSQDVASGDIPYEQYF. CDR3 coding DNA: TGCGCCAGCAGCCAAGACGTGGCTAGCGGTGACATTCCCTACGAGCAGTACTTC.

This clonotype was recorded a few times. The V gene is TRBV7-3, the J gene TRBJ2-5, with D tentatively TRBD2 (5 bases). Germline loops: CDR1 SGHTA, CDR2 FQGTGA. V dropped 2 bases and J dropped 5 bases, with 12 bases sitting between them. The CDR3 runs 14 residues. The CDR3 DNA reads as TGTGCCAGCAGCTTAGGGCTAGCCCCCGAGACCCAGTACTTC. It translates to CASSLGLAPETQYF.

This clonotype was counted only a few times. The chain has TRBV7-2 and TRBJ1-5; the match to TRBD1 covers 7 bases. CDR3 length: 17 amino acids. V was pared by 3 bases and J by 2 bases, with 10 bases of the junction left unmatched. Germline loops: CDR1 SGHTA, CDR2 FQGNSA. CDR3 region: CASSFGSGTERNQPQHF. CDR3 coding DNA: TGTGCCAGCAGCTTTGGCTCGGGGACAGAGCGCAATCAGCCCCAGCATTTT.

The chain recombines TRBV5-1 with TRBJ2-7, with D perhaps TRBD1 (6 bases). The V gene's germline CDR1 is SGHRS and CDR2 YFSETQ. V was trimmed by 3 bases and J by 0 bases, leaving 31 bases between them. The length of the CDR3 is 21 residues. The CDR3 sequence: CASSSDHRADGEKKYSYEQYF. The CDR3 nucleotides are TGCGCCAGCAGCTCTGATCACAGGGCAGATGGAGAAAAAAAGTACTCCTACGAGCAGTACTTC.

This clonotype showed up just once. A much more abundant neighbour one base away suggests this may be a read error. The rearrangement links TRBV12-3 or TRBV12-4 to TRBJ2-7; no clear D. V lost 5 bases and J 2 bases, leaving 10 bases between the germline ends. The CDR3 covers 13 residues. CDR3 DNA sequence: TGTGCCAGCAGTAGAGCGTGGCCCTACGAGCAGTACTTC. It specifies CASSRAWPYEQYF.

This clonotype was observed a few times. The V and J genes are TRBV5-1 and TRBJ2-7; D ambiguous. Germline V gives CDR1 SGHRS, CDR2 YFSETQ. Between the trimmed V and J ends, which lost 5 bases and 2 bases, there was a span of 11 bases. The CDR3 loop spans 13 amino acids. CDR3 loop: CASSIKIAYEQYF. The CDR3 nucleotides read TGCGCCAGCAGTATAAAGATTGCCTACGAGCAGTACTTC.

In this sample, this clonotype turned up a few times. This chain uses TRBV4-3 with TRBJ2-6; no firm D call. This CDR3 comprises 18 residues. The germline CDR1 and CDR2 sequences are LGHNA and YSLEER. Trimming cost V 1 base and J 0 bases, with 13 bases left between them. In nucleotides, the CDR3 is TGCGCCAGCAGCCAAGCTATCCCAAGTATCTCTGGGGCCAACGTCCTGACTTTC. It yields the protein CASSQAIPSISGANVLTF.

This clonotype was counted a few times. This chain joins TRBV29-1 and TRBJ2-5; D gene ambiguous. The germline V gene encodes CDR1 SQVTM and CDR2 ANQGSEA. This CDR3 region has 13 residues. V lost 3 bases and J lost 4, with 12 bases in between. CDR3 amino acids: CSVERRLVETQYF. The CDR3 DNA follows: TGCAGCGTTGAGCGACGCCTTGTAGAGACCCAGTACTTC.

This clonotype was found a few times. The chain has TRBV20-1 and TRBJ2-7, with a weak D call TRBD2 (6 bases). Per germline, CDR1 DFQATT and CDR2 SNEGSKA (reference sequence). This CDR3 region has 13 residues. V was shortened by 3 bases and J by 2 bases, with 11 bases between the two germline ends. In DNA, the CDR3 is TGCAGTGCTAGTTCTAGCGTCCCCTACGAGCAGTACTTC. The encoded protein is CSASSSVPYEQYF.

This clonotype occurred a few times. J is TRBJ2-1 and V is TRBV20-1; either TRBD1 or TRBD2 may fit D (7 bases each). This CDR3 has 19 amino acids. The V and J ends lost 0 bases and 0 bases respectively, with 21 bases between them. From germline, CDR1 is DFQATT and CDR2 SNEGSKA (reference sequence). The CDR3: CSARDLFSRGDSSYNEQFF. Here the CDR3 DNA reads TGCAGTGCTAGAGATCTTTTCTCCCGGGGGGACAGCTCCTACAATGAGCAGTTCTTC.

This clonotype was seen only a few times. The chain couples TRBV5-1 to TRBJ2-1, with 10 bases aligning to TRBD2. This CDR3 spans 19 amino acids. Germline assignment: CDR1 SGHRS and CDR2 YFSETQ. Germline trimming cut 2 bases from V and 0 bases from J; bases unmatched to any gene: 11. The CDR3 spells CASSFPRIPSGSSYNEQFF. The CDR3 DNA reads TGCGCCAGCAGCTTTCCCAGGATACCTAGCGGGAGCTCCTACAATGAGCAGTTCTTC.

This clonotype appeared many times. The chain combines TRBV9 with TRBJ2-1; no reliable D call. The CDR3 runs to 16 residues. V was pared by 4 bases and J by 0 bases, with 14 bases between. The germline V gene has CDR1 SGDLS and CDR2 YYNGEE. CDR3 sequence reads: CASSPRTDSSYNEQFF. CDR3 nucleotide sequence: TGTGCCAGCAGCCCACGAACGGATAGCTCCTACAATGAGCAGTTCTTC.

The table lists this clonotype with a few counts. V usage is TRBV7-9 and J usage is TRBJ1-6; D not certain. Germline CDR1 SEHNR, CDR2 FQNEAQ (reference sequence). The CDR3 covers 11 residues. Trimming cost V 5 bases and J 9 bases, with 5 bases left between them. The CDR3 bases are TGTGCCAGCAGCCTTTTTTCACCCCTCCACTTT. Protein product: CASSLFSPLHF.